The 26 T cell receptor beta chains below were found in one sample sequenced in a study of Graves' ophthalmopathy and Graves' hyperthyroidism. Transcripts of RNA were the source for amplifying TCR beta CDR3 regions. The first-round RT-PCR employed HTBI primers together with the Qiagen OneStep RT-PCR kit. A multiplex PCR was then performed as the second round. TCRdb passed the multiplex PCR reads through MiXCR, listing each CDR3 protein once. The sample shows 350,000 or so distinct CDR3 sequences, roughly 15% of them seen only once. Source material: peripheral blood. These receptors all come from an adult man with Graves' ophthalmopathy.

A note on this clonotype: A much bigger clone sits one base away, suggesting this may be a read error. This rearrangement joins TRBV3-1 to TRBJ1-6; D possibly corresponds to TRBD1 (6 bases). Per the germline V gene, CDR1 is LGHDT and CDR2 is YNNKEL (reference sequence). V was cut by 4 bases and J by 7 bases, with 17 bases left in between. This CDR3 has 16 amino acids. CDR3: CASSPTLGTRNSPLHF. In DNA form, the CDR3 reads TGTGCCAGCAGCCCTACCCTCGGGACAAGAAATTCACCCCTCCACTTT.

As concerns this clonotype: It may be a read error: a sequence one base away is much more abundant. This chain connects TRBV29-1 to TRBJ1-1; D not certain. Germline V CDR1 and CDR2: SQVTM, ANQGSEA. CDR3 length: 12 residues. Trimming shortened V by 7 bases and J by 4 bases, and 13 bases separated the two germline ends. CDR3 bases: TGCAGCGGGAGACGGGCCACCACTGAAGCTTTCTTT. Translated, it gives CSGRRATTEAFF. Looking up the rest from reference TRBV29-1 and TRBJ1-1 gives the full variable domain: SAVISQKPSRDICQRGTSLTIQCQVDSQVTMMFWYRQQPGQSLTLIATANQGSEATYESGFVIDKFPISRPNLTFSTLTVSNMSPEDSSIYLCSGRRATTEAFFGQGTRLTVV.

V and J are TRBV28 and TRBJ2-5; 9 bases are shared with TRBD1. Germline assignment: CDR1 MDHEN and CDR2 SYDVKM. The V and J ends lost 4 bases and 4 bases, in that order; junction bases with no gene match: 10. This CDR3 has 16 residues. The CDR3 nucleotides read TGTGCCAGCAGTTCCCCGGACAGGGGAGGTCGAGAGACCCAGTACTTC. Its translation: CASSSPDRGGRETQYF. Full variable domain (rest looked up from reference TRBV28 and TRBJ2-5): DVKVTQSSRYLVKRTGEKVFLECVQDMDHENMFWYRQDPGLGLRLIYFSYDVKMKEKGDIPEGYSVSREKKERFSLILESASTNQTSMYLCASSSPDRGGRETQYFGPGTRLLVL.

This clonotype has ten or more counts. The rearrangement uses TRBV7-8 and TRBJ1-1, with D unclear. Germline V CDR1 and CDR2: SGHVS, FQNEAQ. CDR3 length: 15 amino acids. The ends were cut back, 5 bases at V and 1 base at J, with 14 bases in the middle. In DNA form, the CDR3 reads TGTGCCAGCAGCCTTCAACAAAATAGGAACACTGAAGCTTTCTTT. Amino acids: CASSLQQNRNTEAFF.

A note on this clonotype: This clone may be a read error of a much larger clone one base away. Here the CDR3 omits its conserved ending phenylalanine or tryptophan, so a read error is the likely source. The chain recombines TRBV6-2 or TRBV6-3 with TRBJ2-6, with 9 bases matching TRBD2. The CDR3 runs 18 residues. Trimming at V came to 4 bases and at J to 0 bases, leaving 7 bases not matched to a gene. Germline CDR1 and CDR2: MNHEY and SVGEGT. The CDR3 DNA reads TGTGCCAGCAGTTTTACTAGCGGGTCCCGCTCTGGGGCCAACGTCCTGACTTCC. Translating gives CASSFTSGSRSGANVLTS.

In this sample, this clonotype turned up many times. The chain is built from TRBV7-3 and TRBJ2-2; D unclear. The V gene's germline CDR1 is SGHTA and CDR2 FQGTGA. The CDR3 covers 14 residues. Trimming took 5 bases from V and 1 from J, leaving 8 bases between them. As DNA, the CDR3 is TGTGCCAGCAGCAACCAACGGAACACCGGGGAGCTGTTTTTT. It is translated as CASSNQRNTGELFF. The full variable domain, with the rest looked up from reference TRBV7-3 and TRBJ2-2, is GAGVSQTPSNKVTEKGKYVELRCDPISGHTALYWYRQSLGQGPEFLIYFQGTGAADDSGLPNDRFFAVRPEGSVSTLKIQRTERGDSAVYLCASSNQRNTGELFFGEGSRLTVL.

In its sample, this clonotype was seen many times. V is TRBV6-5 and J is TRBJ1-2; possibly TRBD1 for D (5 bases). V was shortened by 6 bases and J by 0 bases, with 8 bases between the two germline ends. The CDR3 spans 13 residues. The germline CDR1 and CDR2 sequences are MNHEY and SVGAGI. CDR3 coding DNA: TGTGCCAGCAGGCGGGGCACTAACTATGGCTACACCTTC. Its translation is CASRRGTNYGYTF.

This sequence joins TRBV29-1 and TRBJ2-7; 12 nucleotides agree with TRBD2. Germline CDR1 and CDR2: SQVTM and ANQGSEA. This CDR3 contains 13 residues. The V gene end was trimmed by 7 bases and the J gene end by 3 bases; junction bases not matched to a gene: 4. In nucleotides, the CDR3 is TGCAGCGCCCGACTAGCGGGAGACTACGAGCAGTACTTC. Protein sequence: CSARLAGDYEQYF.

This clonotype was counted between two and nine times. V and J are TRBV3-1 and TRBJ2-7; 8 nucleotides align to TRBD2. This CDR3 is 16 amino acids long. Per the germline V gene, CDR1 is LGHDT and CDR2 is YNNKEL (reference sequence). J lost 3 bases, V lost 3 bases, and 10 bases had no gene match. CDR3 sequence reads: CASSQDSGGGFYEQYF. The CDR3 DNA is TGTGCCAGCAGCCAGGACTCCGGGGGGGGCTTCTACGAGCAGTACTTC.

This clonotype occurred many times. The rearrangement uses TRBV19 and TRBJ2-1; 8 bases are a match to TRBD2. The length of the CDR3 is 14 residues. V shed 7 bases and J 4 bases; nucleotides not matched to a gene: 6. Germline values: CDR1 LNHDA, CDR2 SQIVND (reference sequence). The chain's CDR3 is CASTQTSEYNEQFF. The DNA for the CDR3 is TGTGCCAGTACCCAGACTAGCGAGTACAATGAGCAGTTCTTC. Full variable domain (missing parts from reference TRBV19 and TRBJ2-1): DGGITQSPKYLFRKEGQNVTLSCEQNLNHDAMYWYRQDPGQGLRLIYYSQIVNDFQKGDIAEGYSVSREKKESFPLTVTSAQKNPTAFYLCASTQTSEYNEQFFGPGTRLTVL.

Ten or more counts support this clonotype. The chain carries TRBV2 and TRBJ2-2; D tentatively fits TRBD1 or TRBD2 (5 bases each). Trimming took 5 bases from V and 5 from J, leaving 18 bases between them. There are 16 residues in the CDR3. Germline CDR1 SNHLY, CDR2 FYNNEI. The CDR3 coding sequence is TGTGCCAGCAGTCAGTCGCCGTACGGGGCGACCGGGGAGCTGTTTTTT. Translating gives CASSQSPYGATGELFF.

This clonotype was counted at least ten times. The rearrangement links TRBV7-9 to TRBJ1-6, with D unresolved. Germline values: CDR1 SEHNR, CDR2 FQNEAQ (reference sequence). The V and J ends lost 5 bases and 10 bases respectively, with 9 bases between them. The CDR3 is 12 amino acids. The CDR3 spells CASSAQLSPLHF. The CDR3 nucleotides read TGTGCCAGCAGCGCGCAACTATCACCCCTCCACTTT. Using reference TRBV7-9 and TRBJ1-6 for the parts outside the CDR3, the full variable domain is DTGVSQNPRHKITKRGQNVTFRCDPISEHNRLYWYRQTLGQGPEFLTYFQNEAQLEKSRLLSDRFSAERPKGSFSTLEIQRTEQGDSAMYLCASSAQLSPLHFGNGTRLTVT.

In DNA form, the CDR3 reads TGTGCCAGCAGTTACGGAAGGAGGTCCTACGAGCAGTACTTC. Translated: CASSYGRRSYEQYF. The genes are TRBV6-5 and TRBJ2-7; TRBD2 might be the D (5 bases). Germline V gives CDR1 MNHEY, CDR2 SVGAGI. The ends were cut back, 2 bases at V and 1 base at J, with 9 bases in the middle. The CDR3 sequence is 14 residues long.

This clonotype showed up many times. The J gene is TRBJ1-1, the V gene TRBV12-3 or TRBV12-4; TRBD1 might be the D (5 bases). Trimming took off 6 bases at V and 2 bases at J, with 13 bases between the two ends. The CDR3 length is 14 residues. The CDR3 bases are TGTGCCAGCAGGTCCGGACAACCAAACACTGAAGCTTTCTTT. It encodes CASRSGQPNTEAFF.

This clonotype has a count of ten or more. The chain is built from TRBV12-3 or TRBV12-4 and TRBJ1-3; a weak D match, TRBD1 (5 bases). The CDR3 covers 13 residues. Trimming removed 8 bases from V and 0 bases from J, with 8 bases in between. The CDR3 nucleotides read TGTGCCAGCCAGGGAATCTCTGGAAACACCATATATTTT. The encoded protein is CASQGISGNTIYF.

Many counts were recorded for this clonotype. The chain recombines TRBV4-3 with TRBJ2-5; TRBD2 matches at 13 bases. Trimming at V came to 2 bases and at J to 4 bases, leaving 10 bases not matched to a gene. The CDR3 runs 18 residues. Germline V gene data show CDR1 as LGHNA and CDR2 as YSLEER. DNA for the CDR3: TGCGCCAGCAGCCAACAACTGACCGGGACTAGCGGGGCAGAGACCCAGTACTTC. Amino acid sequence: CASSQQLTGTSGAETQYF.

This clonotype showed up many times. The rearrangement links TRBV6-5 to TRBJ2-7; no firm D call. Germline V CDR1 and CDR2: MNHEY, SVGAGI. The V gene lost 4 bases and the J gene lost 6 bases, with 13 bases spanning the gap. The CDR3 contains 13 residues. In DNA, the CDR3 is TGTGCCAGCAGTTTCCGGGTAGCCAGCGAGCAGTACTTC. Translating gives CASSFRVASEQYF.

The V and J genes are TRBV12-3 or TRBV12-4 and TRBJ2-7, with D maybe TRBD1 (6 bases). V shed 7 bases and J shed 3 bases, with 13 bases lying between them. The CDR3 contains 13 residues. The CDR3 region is CASTPDRLYEQYF. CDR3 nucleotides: TGTGCCAGCACCCCTGACAGGCTCTACGAGCAGTACTTC.

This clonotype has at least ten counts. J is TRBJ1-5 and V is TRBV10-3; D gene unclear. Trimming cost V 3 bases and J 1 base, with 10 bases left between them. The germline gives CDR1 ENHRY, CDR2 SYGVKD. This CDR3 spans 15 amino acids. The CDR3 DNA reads TGTGCCATCAGTGACCTGCCAGCCAGCAATCAGCCCCAGCATTTT. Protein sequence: CAISDLPASNQPQHF.

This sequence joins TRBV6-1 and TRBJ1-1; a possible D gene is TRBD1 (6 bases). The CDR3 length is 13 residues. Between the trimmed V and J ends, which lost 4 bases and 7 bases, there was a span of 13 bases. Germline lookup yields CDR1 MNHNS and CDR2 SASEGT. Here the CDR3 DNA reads TGTGCCAGCAGTGCTACAGGGAATTTTGAAGCTTTCTTT. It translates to CASSATGNFEAFF.

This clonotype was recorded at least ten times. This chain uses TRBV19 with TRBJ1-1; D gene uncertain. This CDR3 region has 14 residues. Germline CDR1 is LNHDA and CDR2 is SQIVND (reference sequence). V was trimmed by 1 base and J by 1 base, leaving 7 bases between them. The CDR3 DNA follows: TGTGCCAGTAGTATAGGTCCGGGGAACACTGAAGCTTTCTTT. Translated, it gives CASSIGPGNTEAFF.

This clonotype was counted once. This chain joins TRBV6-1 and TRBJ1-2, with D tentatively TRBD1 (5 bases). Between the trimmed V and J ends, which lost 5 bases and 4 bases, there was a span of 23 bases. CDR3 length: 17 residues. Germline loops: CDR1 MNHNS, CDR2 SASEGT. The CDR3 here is CASSPIPYEMGVYGYTF. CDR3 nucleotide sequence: TGTGCCAGCAGTCCTATCCCCTATGAGATGGGGGTCTATGGCTACACCTTC.

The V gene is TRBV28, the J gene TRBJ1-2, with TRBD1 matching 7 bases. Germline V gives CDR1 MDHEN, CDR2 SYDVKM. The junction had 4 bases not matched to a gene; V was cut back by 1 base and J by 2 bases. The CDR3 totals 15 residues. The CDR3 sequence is CASSLLGQENYGYTF. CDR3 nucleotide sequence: TGTGCCAGCAGTTTATTAGGACAGGAGAACTATGGCTACACCTTC.

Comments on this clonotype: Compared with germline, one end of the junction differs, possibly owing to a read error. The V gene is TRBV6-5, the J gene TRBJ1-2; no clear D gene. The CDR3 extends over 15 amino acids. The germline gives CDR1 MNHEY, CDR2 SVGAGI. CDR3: CAGSYSTGCNYGYTF. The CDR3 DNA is TGTGCCGGCAGTTACTCGACGGGGTGCAACTATGGCTACACCTTC.

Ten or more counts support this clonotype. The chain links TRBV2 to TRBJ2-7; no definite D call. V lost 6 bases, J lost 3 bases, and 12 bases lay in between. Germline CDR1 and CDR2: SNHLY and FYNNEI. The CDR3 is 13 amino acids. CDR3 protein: CASRGRAFYEQYF. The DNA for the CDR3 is TGTGCCAGCAGGGGTCGGGCCTTCTACGAGCAGTACTTC.

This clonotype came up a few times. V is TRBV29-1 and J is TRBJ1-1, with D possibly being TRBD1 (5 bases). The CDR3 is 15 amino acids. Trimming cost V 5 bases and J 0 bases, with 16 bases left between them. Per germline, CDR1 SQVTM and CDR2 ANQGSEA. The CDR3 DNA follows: TGCAGCGTTTCAGCCGGGGCCATTCTGAACACTGAAGCTTTCTTT. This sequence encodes CSVSAGAILNTEAFF.